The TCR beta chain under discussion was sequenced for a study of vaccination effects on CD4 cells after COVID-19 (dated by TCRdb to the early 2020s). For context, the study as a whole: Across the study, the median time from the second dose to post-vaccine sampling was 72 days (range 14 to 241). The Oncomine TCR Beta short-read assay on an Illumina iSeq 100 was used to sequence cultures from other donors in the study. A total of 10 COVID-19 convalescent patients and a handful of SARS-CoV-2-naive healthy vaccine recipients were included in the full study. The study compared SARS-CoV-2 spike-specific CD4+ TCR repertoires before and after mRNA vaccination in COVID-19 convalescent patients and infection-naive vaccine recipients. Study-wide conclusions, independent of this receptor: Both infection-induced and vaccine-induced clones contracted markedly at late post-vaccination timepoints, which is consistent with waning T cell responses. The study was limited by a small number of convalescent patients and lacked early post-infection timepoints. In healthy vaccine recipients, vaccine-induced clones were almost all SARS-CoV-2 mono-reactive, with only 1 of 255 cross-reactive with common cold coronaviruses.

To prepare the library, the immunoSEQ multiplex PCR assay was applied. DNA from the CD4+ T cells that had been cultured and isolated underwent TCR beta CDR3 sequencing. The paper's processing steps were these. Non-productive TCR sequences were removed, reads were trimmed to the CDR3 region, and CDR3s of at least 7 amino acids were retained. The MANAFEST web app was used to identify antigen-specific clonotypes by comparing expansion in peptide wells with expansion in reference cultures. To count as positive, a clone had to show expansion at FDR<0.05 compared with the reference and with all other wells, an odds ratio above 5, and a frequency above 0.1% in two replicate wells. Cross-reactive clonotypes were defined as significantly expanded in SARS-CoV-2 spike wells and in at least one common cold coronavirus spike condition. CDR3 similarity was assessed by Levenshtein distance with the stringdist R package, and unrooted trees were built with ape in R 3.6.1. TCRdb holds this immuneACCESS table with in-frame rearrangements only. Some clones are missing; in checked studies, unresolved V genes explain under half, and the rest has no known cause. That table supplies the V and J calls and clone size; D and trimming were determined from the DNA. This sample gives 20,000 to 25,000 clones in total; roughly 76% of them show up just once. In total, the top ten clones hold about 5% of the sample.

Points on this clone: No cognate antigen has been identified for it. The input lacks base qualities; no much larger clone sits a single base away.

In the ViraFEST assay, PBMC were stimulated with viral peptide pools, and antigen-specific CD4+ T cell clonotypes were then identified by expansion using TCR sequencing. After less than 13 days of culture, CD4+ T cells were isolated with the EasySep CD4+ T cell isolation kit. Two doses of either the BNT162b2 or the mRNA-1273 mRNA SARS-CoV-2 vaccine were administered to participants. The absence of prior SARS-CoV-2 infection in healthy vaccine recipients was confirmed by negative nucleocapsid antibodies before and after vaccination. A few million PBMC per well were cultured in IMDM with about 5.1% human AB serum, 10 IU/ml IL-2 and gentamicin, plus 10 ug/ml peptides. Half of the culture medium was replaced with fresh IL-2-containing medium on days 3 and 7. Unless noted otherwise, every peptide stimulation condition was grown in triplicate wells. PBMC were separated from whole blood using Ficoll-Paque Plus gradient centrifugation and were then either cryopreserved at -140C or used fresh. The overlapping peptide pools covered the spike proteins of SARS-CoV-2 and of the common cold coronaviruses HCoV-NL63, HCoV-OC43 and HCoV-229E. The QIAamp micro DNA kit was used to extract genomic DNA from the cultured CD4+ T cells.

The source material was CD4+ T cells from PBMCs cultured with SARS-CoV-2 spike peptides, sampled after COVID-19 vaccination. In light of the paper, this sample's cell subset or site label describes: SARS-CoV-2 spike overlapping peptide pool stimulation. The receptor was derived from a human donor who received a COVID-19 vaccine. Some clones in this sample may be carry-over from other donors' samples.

The sequence in DNA is TGTGCCAGTACCACCAAGAGCGGGGGGATAGGGGAGCTGTTTTTT. Its protein product is CASTTKSGGIGELFF. The chain is assembled from TRBV19 and TRBJ2-2; 9 bases in the middle match TRBD2. V has 7 bases trimmed and J has 8 bases trimmed; junction bases matching no gene number 11. The CDR3 starts with the cysteine, ends with the phenylalanine, and has 15 residues. The retained sequence is limited to the CDR3, 45 bases, with the frame set at the first base. CDR1 and CDR2 were assigned from the germline V gene (reference sequence) as LNHDA and SQIVND.